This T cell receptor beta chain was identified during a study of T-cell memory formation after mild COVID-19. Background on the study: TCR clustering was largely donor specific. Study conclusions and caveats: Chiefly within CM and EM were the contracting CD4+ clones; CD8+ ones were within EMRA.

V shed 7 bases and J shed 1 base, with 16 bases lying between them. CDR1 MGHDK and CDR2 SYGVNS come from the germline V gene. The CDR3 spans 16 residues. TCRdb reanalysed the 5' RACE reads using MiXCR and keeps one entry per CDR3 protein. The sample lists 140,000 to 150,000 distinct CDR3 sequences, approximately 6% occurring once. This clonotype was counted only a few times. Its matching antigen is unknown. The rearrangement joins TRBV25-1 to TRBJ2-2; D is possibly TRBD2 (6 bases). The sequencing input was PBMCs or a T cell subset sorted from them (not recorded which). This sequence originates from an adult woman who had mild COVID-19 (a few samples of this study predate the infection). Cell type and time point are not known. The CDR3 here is CASTPTGEVNTGELFF. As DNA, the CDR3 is TGTGCCAGCACTCCGACGGGGGAGGTGAACACCGGGGAGCTGTTTTTT.